Each of the 16 T cell receptor beta chains below was sequenced from the same sample in a study of cytomegalovirus exposure and HLA in healthy donors. The PCR contained 60 Vbeta and 13 Jbeta primers. Repertoires were generated with immunoSEQ multiplex PCR, while TCRdb's copy carries only in-frame clones and drops some. The sample holds about 150,000 clones, approximately 84% seen once. Sequenced input: PBMCs. Every receptor here comes from a woman in her forties or fifties in good health and CMV-seropositive.

The J gene is TRBJ1-2, the V gene TRBV2, with a weak D call TRBD1 (5 bases). There are 13 residues in the CDR3. V gave up 4 bases and J gave up 4 bases, with 10 bases separating them. Germline CDR1 and CDR2: SNHLY and FYNNEI. The CDR3 loop reads CASSGGDGYGYTF. The CDR3, as DNA: TGTGCCAGCAGTGGGGGGGATGGCTATGGCTACACCTTC.

This clone appeared once. The V gene is TRBV11-3, the J gene TRBJ1-2; D gene unclear. Germline CDR1 is SGHNT and CDR2 is YENEEA. Trimming removed 0 bases from V and 8 bases from J, with 10 bases in between. The CDR3 loop spans 13 amino acids. The DNA of the CDR3 is TGTGCCAGCAGCTTAGAGAGGAGAAGGGGCTACACCTTC. Protein sequence: CASSLERRRGYTF.

V usage is TRBV7-8 and J usage is TRBJ2-7; tentative D call: TRBD2 (6 bases). The length of the CDR3 is 15 residues. CDR1 and CDR2 (germline): SGHVS, FQNEAQ. Trimming removed 4 bases at V and 0 bases at J, with 13 bases between. CDR3 region: CASSSGLYGSYEQYF. The DNA of the CDR3 is TGTGCCAGCAGCTCGGGACTTTACGGCTCCTACGAGCAGTACTTC.

This clone turned up a few times. The rearrangement uses TRBV9 and TRBJ2-3; D possibly corresponds to TRBD2 (7 bases). The germline gives CDR1 SGDLS, CDR2 YYNGEE. V was cut by 0 bases and J by 9 bases, with 23 bases left in between. CDR3 length: 17 amino acids. The CDR3 DNA sequence: TGTGCCAGCAGCGTAGGGTCACTGGCGGGGGCGGGGAACACGCAGTATTTT. Protein product: CASSVGSLAGAGNTQYF.

The chain couples TRBV5-1 to TRBJ1-4; 9 positions match TRBD1. Losses at the gene ends were 0 bases for V and 7 bases for J; bases not matched to a gene: 7. The V gene's germline CDR1 is SGHRS and CDR2 YFSETQ. The CDR3 loop spans 16 amino acids. CDR3 protein: CASSLARQGGVEKLFF. Written as DNA, the CDR3 is TGCGCCAGCAGCTTGGCCAGACAGGGGGGAGTTGAAAAACTGTTTTTT.

The gene calls are TRBV7-2 and TRBJ1-2; 11 bases map to TRBD1. Trimming removed 5 bases from V and 3 bases from J; junction bases left unmatched: 5. CDR3 length equals 15 residues. CDR1 and CDR2 from the germline V gene are SGHTA and FQGNSA. This CDR3 is CASSRGTGGYYGYTF. CDR3 DNA sequence: TGTGCCAGCAGCCGTGGGACAGGGGGATACTATGGCTACACCTTC.

V gene TRBV7-9 combines with J gene TRBJ1-1, with a weak D call TRBD1 (6 bases). Between the trimmed V and J ends, which lost 6 bases and 5 bases, there was a span of 13 bases. Germline lookup yields CDR1 SEHNR and CDR2 FQNEAQ (reference sequence). The CDR3 runs to 13 residues. The DNA of the CDR3 is TGTGCCAGCAGACCACAGGGTCGGACTGAAGCTTTCTTT. Its protein is CASRPQGRTEAFF.

The V and J genes are TRBV5-4 and TRBJ1-3; D call uncertain. CDR3 length: 17 amino acids. V was trimmed by 3 bases and J by 1 base, leaving 17 bases between them. The germline V gene encodes CDR1 SGHNT and CDR2 YYREEE (reference sequence). The chain's CDR3 is CASSSGIGIMSGNTIYF. The CDR3 DNA is TGTGCCAGCAGCTCTGGTATCGGGATTATGTCTGGAAACACCATATATTTT.

This clone appeared once. The rearrangement links TRBV4-3 to TRBJ1-4; D is unclear. This CDR3 spans 15 amino acids. Between the trimmed V and J ends, which lost 1 base and 7 bases, there was a span of 13 bases. CDR1 LGHNA and CDR2 YSLEER come from the germline V gene. In DNA, the CDR3 is TGCGCCAGCAGCCAAGGAGCCCGAGGAACTGAAAAACTGTTTTTT. This encodes CASSQGARGTEKLFF.

This chain uses TRBV7-9 with TRBJ1-1; 7 bases fit TRBD1. Losses at the gene ends were 4 bases for V and 2 bases for J; bases not matched to a gene: 7. The CDR3 covers 15 residues. Per germline, CDR1 SEHNR and CDR2 FQNEAQ (reference sequence). The CDR3 region has the DNA TGTGCCAGCAGCTCGGCGGGGACAGTTAACACTGAAGCTTTCTTT. Protein product: CASSSAGTVNTEAFF.

The gene calls are TRBV30 and TRBJ2-2; D is possibly TRBD1 (5 bases). The V gene lost 5 bases and the J gene lost 3 bases, with 7 bases spanning the gap. Germline loops: CDR1 GTSNPN, CDR2 SVGIG (reference sequence). The CDR3 spans 12 residues. The CDR3 nucleotides read TGTGCCTGGGGGGCTGACACCGGGGAGCTGTTTTTT. This sequence encodes CAWGADTGELFF.

V usage is TRBV4-1 and J usage is TRBJ2-1; 7 bases match TRBD2. The CDR3 has 16 residues. The germline V gene has CDR1 MGHRA and CDR2 YSYEKL. The V gene end was trimmed by 1 base and the J gene end by 4 bases; junction bases not matched to a gene: 7. The CDR3 region is CASSQGSGRGYNEQFF. The CDR3 DNA sequence: TGCGCCAGCAGCCAAGGATCCGGGCGGGGGTACAATGAGCAGTTCTTC.

CDR3 amino acids: CASSSPLVIGTQYF. DNA for the CDR3: TGTGCCAGCAGTTCCCCCCTAGTTATAGGTACGCAGTATTTT. V gene TRBV28 combines with J gene TRBJ2-3; D uncertain. The CDR3 runs to 14 residues. Deletions cut 4 bases from V and 8 bases from J, with 16 bases between. Germline V lookup: CDR1 MDHEN, CDR2 SYDVKM.

The chain recombines TRBV5-4 with TRBJ2-3, with 8 bases identical to TRBD2. The CDR3 sequence is 16 residues long. With 3 bases clipped from V and 0 bases from J, the junction kept 6 bases outside the gene matches. The germline gives CDR1 SGHNT, CDR2 YYREEE (reference sequence). CDR3 nucleotides: TGTGCCAGCAGCTCCTCCGGGACTAGAAGCACAGATACGCAGTATTTT. Amino acid sequence: CASSSSGTRSTDTQYF.

J is TRBJ2-5 and V is TRBV5-6; 8 bases align to TRBD1. Losses at the gene ends were 0 bases for V and 4 bases for J; bases not matched to a gene: 5. The CDR3 is 15 amino acids. Germline V CDR1 and CDR2: SGHDT, YYEEEE. The CDR3 sequence is CASSLAWTGRETQYF. CDR3 DNA: TGTGCCAGCAGCTTGGCCTGGACAGGGAGAGAGACCCAGTACTTC.

V is TRBV29-1 and J is TRBJ2-3; 9 nucleotides match TRBD2. Unmatched junction bases numbered 7, after V lost 1 base and J lost 5 bases. The length of the CDR3 is 15 residues. CDR1 and CDR2 (germline): SQVTM, ANQGSEA. CDR3 region: CSVEVGGGAGDTQYF. In DNA, the CDR3 is TGCAGCGTTGAAGTGGGCGGGGGGGCAGGAGATACGCAGTATTTT.